This T cell receptor beta chain appears in the sequencing data of a study of human T cells and chemical hapten exposure. Study conclusions and caveats: Relative to control repertoires, expanded TCRs gave rise to significantly more large CDR3 similarity clusters.

This clonotype has more than one count but fewer than ten. Its antigen is currently unknown. Unique molecular identifiers were linked by the library to individual cDNA molecules. TCRdb reprocessed the RACE reads with MiXCR, giving one entry per CDR3 protein. Of 340,000 or so distinct CDR3 sequences detected, 5.5% to 8% appear once; the ten largest clones hold around 8.4%. Time point: patch test 1, 2 weeks after DPC sensitization. Treatment noted: therapeutic diphenylcyclopropenone sensitization with weekly scalp DPC. The CDR3 has 12 amino acids. The source was whole blood, collected in connection with sensitization to the hapten diphenylcyclopropenone (DPC). This receptor was obtained from a woman between 18 and 30 years old with alopecia areata. Some clones in this sample may be carry-over from other donors' samples. The chain joins TRBV21-1 to TRBJ1-1; the table assigns TRBD1, which was not confirmed against the DNA. TRBV21-1 has pseudogene status. This CDR3 is CASVNIQQGGRF. The CDR3 coding sequence is TGTGCCAGCGTCAATATACAACAGGGGGGACGCTTT.